These 13 T cell receptor beta chains came from one sample sequenced in a study of identical twins. TCRdb analysed the 5' RACE reads with MiXCR anew, one entry per CDR3 protein. The table has roughly 500,000 distinct CDR3 sequences, about 20% seen once. In addition, the sample was reused for a study of T cells expressing NK-cell markers.

Sequenced input: CD4+ T cells sorted from blood. The receptors here all came from a woman under 30 in good health.

This clonotype was picked up a small number of times. This chain connects TRBV6-1 to TRBJ1-2; 10 bases align to TRBD1. The CDR3 is 13 amino acids. From germline, CDR1 is MNHNS and CDR2 SASEGT. V lost 8 bases to trimming and J lost 3 bases; unmatched junction nucleotides: 3. DNA for the CDR3: TGTGCCAGCTGGGACAGGGGATACTATGGCTACACCTTC. Its protein product is CASWDRGYYGYTF.

This clonotype was counted only a few times. This chain uses TRBV7-2 with TRBJ2-5, with TRBD2 matching 8 bases. Germline-derived CDR1 and CDR2 are SGHTA and FQGNSA. V shed 1 base, J shed 5 bases, and the junction held 6 bases outside the gene matches. The CDR3 length is 15 residues. As DNA, the CDR3 is TGTGCCAGCAGCTTAGTAGCGGGATGGTCGGAGACCCAGTACTTC. It translates to CASSLVAGWSETQYF. The complete variable domain, with remaining parts taken from reference TRBV7-2 and TRBJ2-5, reads GAGVSQSPSNKVTEKGKDVELRCDPISGHTALYWYRQSLGQGLEFLIYFQGNSAPDKSGLPSDRFSAERTGGSVSTLTIQRTQQEDSAVYLCASSLVAGWSETQYFGPGTRLLVL.

V and J are TRBV6-6 and TRBJ1-5, with D perhaps TRBD1 (6 bases). V lost 8 bases, J lost 6 bases, and 11 bases lay in between. The CDR3 is 12 residues long. Germline-derived CDR1 and CDR2 are MNHNY and SVGAGI (reference sequence). The CDR3 sequence: CASQRGAQPQHF. CDR3 in DNA: TGTGCCAGCCAGCGGGGGGCTCAGCCCCAGCATTTT.

This clonotype has only one observation. This chain joins TRBV12-5 and TRBJ2-1; D uncertain. Germline V gives CDR1 LGHNT, CDR2 FRNRAP. V was shortened by 1 base and J by 2 bases, with 9 bases between the two germline ends. CDR3 length equals 15 residues. The CDR3 protein is CASGLGQTTYNEQFF. The CDR3 DNA reads as TGTGCTAGTGGTTTGGGCCAGACCACCTACAATGAGCAGTTCTTC.

There are a few counts of this clonotype. The chain is built from TRBV7-2 and TRBJ2-7; D tentatively fits TRBD1 or TRBD2 (6 bases each). The CDR3 length is 15 residues. The germline gives CDR1 SGHTA, CDR2 FQGNSA. Trimming took 1 base from V and 7 from J, leaving 17 bases between them. The CDR3, as DNA: TGTGCCAGCAGCTTAGTCGGGAGTATAAGGGGGGAGCAGTACTTC. The encoded protein is CASSLVGSIRGEQYF.

Note on this clonotype: At one boundary the junction diverges from the germline segment, which might be a read error. This sequence joins TRBV9 and TRBJ1-1, with D unresolved. The germline CDR1 and CDR2 sequences are SGDLS and YYNGEE. This CDR3 contains 18 residues. DNA for the CDR3: TGTGCCAGCAGTGTAGTAGAACACCTTGAGGGCTGGAACACTGAAGCTTTCTTT. Translation gives CASSVVEHLEGWNTEAFF.

This clonotype was observed at least ten times. The rearrangement joins TRBV12-3 or TRBV12-4 to TRBJ1-5; D remains unclear. The V end lost 6 bases, the J end lost 2 bases, and 14 bases lay between the germline ends. There are 15 residues in the CDR3. CDR3 coding DNA: TGTGCCAGCAGCCTCGGGTTGCACCGCAATCAGCCCCAGCATTTT. Its protein is CASSLGLHRNQPQHF.

The chain has TRBV9 and TRBJ2-6; D uncertain. The CDR3 runs to 14 residues. Trimming cost V 7 bases and J 0 bases, with 8 bases left between them. Germline V gives CDR1 SGDLS, CDR2 YYNGEE. As DNA, the CDR3 is TGTGCCAGCTCCGACACCTCTGGGGCCAACGTCCTGACTTTC. This encodes CASSDTSGANVLTF.

The chain has TRBV11-2 and TRBJ2-7; tentative D call: TRBD1 (6 bases). V lost 2 bases, J lost 2 bases, and 13 bases lay in between. This CDR3 comprises 15 residues. CDR1 and CDR2 (germline): SGHAT, FQNNGV. CDR3 amino acids: CASSLIPAGAYEQYF. The CDR3 region has the DNA TGTGCCAGCAGCTTAATTCCGGCAGGGGCCTACGAGCAGTACTTC.

V is TRBV7-2 and J is TRBJ2-1; D remains unclear. The CDR3 loop spans 13 amino acids. V dropped 5 bases and J dropped 7 bases, with 12 bases sitting between them. Germline V lookup: CDR1 SGHTA, CDR2 FQGNSA. CDR3 in DNA: TGTGCCAGCAGCCCCCTAGTACCTAATGAGCAGTTCTTC. This codes for CASSPLVPNEQFF.

This clonotype was seen more than once but under ten times. This chain uses TRBV5-1 with TRBJ1-6, with D possibly being TRBD1 (6 bases). This CDR3 spans 15 amino acids. Trimming took 5 bases from V and 8 from J, leaving 17 bases between them. The germline V gene has CDR1 SGHRS and CDR2 YFSETQ. The CDR3, as DNA: TGCGCCAGCAGAGCCGGGGGGCAGATTGATTCACCCCTCCACTTT. This encodes CASRAGGQIDSPLHF.

V usage is TRBV7-2 and J usage is TRBJ1-1; D not certain. This CDR3 is 16 amino acids long. CDR1 and CDR2 from the germline V gene are SGHTA and FQGNSA. V was shortened by 5 bases and J by 0 bases, with 16 bases between the two germline ends. Here the CDR3 DNA reads TGTGCCAGCAGCAAAAATCCGCCGGGTTTGAACACTGAAGCTTTCTTT. It encodes CASSKNPPGLNTEAFF.

In its sample, this clonotype was seen many times. The chain carries TRBV9 and TRBJ2-3; D gene unclear. V was cut by 0 bases and J by 1 base, with 3 bases left in between. In germline, CDR1 is SGDLS, CDR2 YYNGEE. This CDR3 is built from 13 residues. The CDR3 DNA reads TGTGCCAGCAGCGTAGCGGGCACAGATACGCAGTATTTT. Encoded protein: CASSVAGTDTQYF.